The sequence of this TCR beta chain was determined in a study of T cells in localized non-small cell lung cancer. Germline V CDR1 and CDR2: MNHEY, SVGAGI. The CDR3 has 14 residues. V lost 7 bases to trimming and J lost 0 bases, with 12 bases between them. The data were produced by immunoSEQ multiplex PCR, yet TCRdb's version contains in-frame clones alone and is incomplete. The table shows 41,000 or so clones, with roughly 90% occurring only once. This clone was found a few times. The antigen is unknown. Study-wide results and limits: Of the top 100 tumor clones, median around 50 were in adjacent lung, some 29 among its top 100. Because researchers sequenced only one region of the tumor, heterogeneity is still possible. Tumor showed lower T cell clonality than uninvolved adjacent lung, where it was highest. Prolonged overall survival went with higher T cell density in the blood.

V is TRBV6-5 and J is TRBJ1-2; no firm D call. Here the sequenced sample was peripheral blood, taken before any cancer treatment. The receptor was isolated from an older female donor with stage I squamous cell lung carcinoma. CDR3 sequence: CASKYHSANYGYTF. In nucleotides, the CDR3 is TGTGCCAGCAAATACCACAGCGCTAACTATGGCTACACCTTC.